Listed below are T cell receptor beta chains from one sample, sequenced in a study of regulatory T cells in long-lasting Graves disease. TCRdb used MiXCR to reprocess the multiplex PCR reads, holding one entry per CDR3 protein. Of hundreds of thousands of distinct CDR3 sequences in the sample, roughly 16% were seen once. The same sample was also studied in work on T cells in Graves' hyperthyroidism and ophthalmopathy.

The material sequenced was peripheral blood mononuclear cells (PBMCs), taken at new diagnosis, from a patient treated with antithyroid drugs. The receptors come from a woman aged 35-65 years with Graves disease. Each CDR3 is given without its conserved first and last residue.

v_call: TRBV6-4
j_call: TRBJ2-3
cdr3_aa: ASSEGFASTDTQY

v_call: TRBV15
j_call: TRBJ2-1
cdr3_aa: ATSRDRGDRGGNEQF

v_call: TRBV12-3/TRBV12-4
j_call: TRBJ1-4
cdr3_aa: ASSFDSEKLF

v_call: TRBV28
j_call: TRBJ1-1
cdr3_aa: ASLLLGTEAF

v_call: TRBV3-1
j_call: TRBJ1-1
cdr3_aa: ASGRGGTEAF

v_call: TRBV7-8
j_call: TRBJ1-4
cdr3_aa: ASSLDPQTTNEKLF

v_call: TRBV12-3/TRBV12-4
j_call: TRBJ2-7
cdr3_aa: ASTRGSYEQY

v_call: TRBV6-2/TRBV6-3
j_call: TRBJ1-2
cdr3_aa: ASSYSKWVGQGYT

v_call: TRBV9
j_call: TRBJ2-7
cdr3_aa: ASSVASSGASYEQY

v_call: TRBV4-1
j_call: TRBJ1-2
cdr3_aa: ASSQWTGYGYT

v_call: TRBV15
j_call: TRBJ2-7
cdr3_aa: ATSRTFDRAYEQY

v_call: TRBV10-3
j_call: TRBJ1-1
cdr3_aa: AISQQGSEAF

v_call: TRBV6-9
j_call: TRBJ1-6
cdr3_aa: ASSYGQDTYNSPLH

v_call: TRBV7-9
j_call: TRBJ2-1
cdr3_aa: ASSLGGARYNEQF

v_call: TRBV15
j_call: TRBJ1-6
cdr3_aa: ATSRAVGSLH

v_call: TRBV6-1
j_call: TRBJ1-1
cdr3_aa: ASSRGTGHTEAF

v_call: TRBV6-2/TRBV6-3
j_call: TRBJ1-1
cdr3_aa: AGSKQGPDTEAF

v_call: TRBV7-9
j_call: TRBJ2-2
cdr3_aa: ASSLTGVYTGELF

v_call: TRBV2
j_call: TRBJ1-4
cdr3_aa: ASAWGLNEKLF

v_call: TRBV5-8
j_call: TRBJ1-3
cdr3_aa: ASSLGAGDTIY

v_call: TRBV4-2
j_call: TRBJ2-7
cdr3_aa: ASSQALGSEQY

v_call: TRBV6-1
j_call: TRBJ2-7
cdr3_aa: ASIEGGKGRQPYEQY

v_call: TRBV12-3/TRBV12-4
j_call: TRBJ2-1
cdr3_aa: ASSSGQVYGEQF

v_call: TRBV3-1
j_call: TRBJ2-3
cdr3_aa: ASSQEAITDTQY

v_call: TRBV29-1
j_call: TRBJ1-2
cdr3_aa: SVAPANYGYT

v_call: TRBV12-3/TRBV12-4
j_call: TRBJ1-4
cdr3_aa: ASRTGGEKLF

v_call: TRBV2
j_call: TRBJ2-1
cdr3_aa: ASSGPSLNEQF

v_call: TRBV27
j_call: TRBJ1-1
cdr3_aa: ASSFKYFTEAF

v_call: TRBV5-1
j_call: TRBJ2-7
cdr3_aa: ASSFSPGTFEQY

v_call: TRBV19
j_call: TRBJ2-1
cdr3_aa: ASKTLGQGSYNEQF

v_call: TRBV10-3
j_call: TRBJ1-2
cdr3_aa: ATSGPITYGYT